Shown below are 24 T cell receptor beta chains from a single sample sequenced in a study of T-cell reconstitution after alpha-beta-depleted transplantation in children. Researchers prepared the TCRbeta library using unique molecular identifiers, the study reports. A single record per CDR3 protein comes from TCRdb applying MiXCR to the PCR reads. The table includes around 500,000 distinct CDR3 sequences, around 12% detected once. Specimen: PBMCs from the stem cell graft donor, collected from the stem cell graft. Receptor source: a human donor who donated a stem cell graft to a child with combined immunodeficiency.

This rearrangement joins TRBV29-1 to TRBJ1-1, with a possible D match to TRBD1 (6 bases). Germline-derived CDR1 and CDR2 are SQVTM and ANQGSEA. The CDR3 has 11 residues. The ends were cut back, 7 bases at V and 6 bases at J, with 12 bases in the middle. The CDR3 DNA is TGCAGCGGAAAACAGGGTCCTGAAGCTTTCTTT. It is translated as CSGKQGPEAFF.

This clonotype was counted only a few times. The chain carries TRBV2 and TRBJ2-1, with 8 bases identical to TRBD2. The V segment lost 7 bases and the J segment 5 bases; nucleotides outside the gene matches: 4. This CDR3 has 13 amino acids. The germline gives CDR1 SNHLY, CDR2 FYNNEI. The DNA for the CDR3 is TGTGCCAGCAAGACTAGCGCCCACAATGAGCAGTTCTTC. Translation: CASKTSAHNEQFF.

This clonotype appeared a few times. V usage is TRBV5-1 and J usage is TRBJ2-7; possible D gene TRBD1, 5 bases. This CDR3 region has 16 residues. Germline V gene sequence: CDR1 SGHRS, CDR2 YFSETQ. V lost 0 bases to trimming and J lost 2 bases, with 15 bases between them. CDR3 nucleotide sequence: TGCGCCAGCAGCTTGGACGACAGAATAGTACCCTACGAGCAGTACTTC. Translated: CASSLDDRIVPYEQYF.

The rearrangement joins TRBV28 to TRBJ2-2; weak D call: TRBD1 (6 bases). CDR1 is MDHEN, CDR2 SYDVKM, per germline. CDR3 length: 13 amino acids. V shed 6 bases and J shed 9 bases, with 14 bases lying between them. CDR3 residues: CASSPGVPWELFF. The DNA of the CDR3 is TGTGCCAGCAGCCCAGGGGTCCCCTGGGAGCTGTTTTTT.

The V call is TRBV3-1, the J call TRBJ2-3, with D tentatively TRBD2 (6 bases). This CDR3 spans 17 amino acids. V was pared by 7 bases and J by 0 bases, with 20 bases between. Germline loops: CDR1 LGHDT, CDR2 YNNKEL (reference sequence). The CDR3 protein is CASKQTGTLLSTDTQYF. The DNA of the CDR3 is TGTGCCAGCAAGCAGACGGGGACTCTATTAAGCACAGATACGCAGTATTTT.

The chain carries TRBV7-9 and TRBJ2-1; TRBD2 might be the D (6 bases). With 4 bases removed from V and 0 bases from J, the gap between germline ends came to 13 bases. The length of the CDR3 is 16 residues. The germline V gene has CDR1 SEHNR and CDR2 FQNEAQ (reference sequence). The CDR3 DNA reads TGTGCCAGCAGCTCCCGGGGGTCTAGCTCCTACAATGAGCAGTTCTTC. Translated, it gives CASSSRGSSSYNEQFF.

This clonotype was counted between two and nine times. The chain uses TRBV7-3 and TRBJ1-5, with D perhaps TRBD1 (6 bases). V lost 5 bases, J lost 4 bases, and 15 bases lay in between. This CDR3 has 15 residues. Germline assignment: CDR1 SGHTA and CDR2 FQGTGA. CDR3 DNA: TGTGCCAGCAGCCACAGGGTACTAACTAATCAGCCCCAGCATTTT. Translated, it gives CASSHRVLTNQPQHF.

This chain connects TRBV11-2 to TRBJ2-7, with 10 bases lining up with TRBD2. Unmatched junction bases numbered 15, after V lost 5 bases and J lost 2 bases. The CDR3 spans 18 residues. Germline V CDR1 and CDR2: SGHAT, FQNNGV. For the CDR3, the DNA is TGTGCCAGCAGCCCCTGGGGGCATAGCGGGGGGCTAGCCTACGAGCAGTACTTC. This gives the protein CASSPWGHSGGLAYEQYF.

At least ten counts were recorded for this clonotype. The V and J genes are TRBV20-1 and TRBJ2-3, with 11 bases aligning to TRBD2. CDR1 is DFQATT and CDR2 is SNEGSKA in the germline V gene (reference sequence). The CDR3 consists of 14 residues. V was clipped by 3 bases and J by 4 bases; unmatched bases: 3. This CDR3 is CSASLAGGADTQYF. The CDR3 nucleotides are TGCAGTGCTAGCTTAGCGGGAGGGGCAGATACGCAGTATTTT.

This clonotype was seen a handful of times. The V and J genes are TRBV30 and TRBJ2-7; 9 positions match TRBD2. The junction had 11 bases not matched to a gene; V was cut back by 2 bases and J by 0 bases. This CDR3 region has 17 residues. Germline values: CDR1 GTSNPN, CDR2 SVGIG (reference sequence). In nucleotides, the CDR3 is TGTGCCTGGAGTCTAGGGGTAGTTAGCGGGAGCTCCTACGAGCAGTACTTC. Translating it yields CAWSLGVVSGSSYEQYF.

The sample holds a few counts of this clonotype. This rearrangement joins TRBV6-2 or TRBV6-3 to TRBJ2-1; D possibly corresponds to TRBD1 (6 bases). CDR1 is MNHEY, CDR2 SVGEGT, per germline. This CDR3 is 14 amino acids long. The V end was cut by 4 bases, the J end by 2 bases, with 9 bases between. The CDR3 reads CASSSGAPYNEQFF. The CDR3 DNA follows: TGTGCCAGCAGTTCAGGGGCCCCCTACAATGAGCAGTTCTTC.

The V gene is TRBV29-1, the J gene TRBJ2-7; D is unclear. There are 12 residues in the CDR3. V shed 0 bases and J shed 4 bases, with 7 bases lying between them. Per germline, CDR1 SQVTM and CDR2 ANQGSEA. As DNA, the CDR3 is TGCAGCGTTGAAGATAGCAGGTACGAGCAGTACTTC. Amino acid sequence: CSVEDSRYEQYF.

This clonotype was counted ten times or more. The chain has TRBV11-2 and TRBJ2-7, with 7 bases aligning to TRBD2. This CDR3 contains 19 residues. Trimming removed 0 bases from V and 4 bases from J; junction bases left unmatched: 18. Looked up from germline, CDR1 is SGHAT and CDR2 is FQNNGV. The CDR3 spells CASSLDGGGAFGFGYEQYF. CDR3 nucleotide sequence: TGTGCCAGCAGCTTAGACGGCGGGGGTGCCTTCGGGTTCGGGTACGAGCAGTACTTC.

This clonotype was detected ten times or more. CDR3: CASSSQGADTQYF. DNA of the CDR3: TGTGCCAGCAGCTCCCAAGGAGCAGATACGCAGTATTTT. V and J are TRBV7-2 and TRBJ2-3; the D is unclear. V lost 4 bases and J lost 4, with 9 bases in between. Germline lookup yields CDR1 SGHTA and CDR2 FQGNSA. The CDR3 totals 13 residues.

CDR3 in DNA: TGTGCCAGCAGCTTGGAAGTTATGTTAGGGTACGAGCAGTACTTC. Translating gives CASSLEVMLGYEQYF. The genes are TRBV7-2 and TRBJ2-7; D gene ambiguous. From germline, CDR1 is SGHTA and CDR2 FQGNSA. V was clipped by 3 bases and J by 4 bases, with 16 bases between them. The CDR3 extends over 15 amino acids.

The chain uses TRBV28 and TRBJ2-7, with D unresolved. V lost 2 bases and J lost 7, with 12 bases in between. The CDR3 totals 13 residues. Germline-derived CDR1 and CDR2 are MDHEN and SYDVKM. CDR3 sequence reads: CASSLPNPWEQYF. CDR3 coding DNA: TGTGCCAGCAGTTTACCCAATCCATGGGAGCAGTACTTC.

The chain is built from TRBV6-1 and TRBJ2-5, with 7 bases identical to TRBD2. The germline CDR1 and CDR2 sequences are MNHNS and SASEGT. The CDR3 has 14 residues. The J segment lost 0 bases and the V segment lost 6 bases, leaving 4 bases of the junction unmatched. The CDR3 sequence is CASSRREDQETQYF. The CDR3 DNA reads TGTGCCAGCAGCCGCCGGGAGGACCAAGAGACCCAGTACTTC.

This clonotype was counted many times. This chain's CDR3 is CASSSARDTSYNSPLHF. CDR3 DNA sequence: TGCGCCAGCAGCTCGGCTAGGGACACTTCCTATAATTCACCCCTCCACTTT. The rearrangement links TRBV5-1 to TRBJ1-6; D possibly corresponds to TRBD1 (6 bases). Trimming cost V 3 bases and J 1 base, with 14 bases left between them. Germline V gene lookup returns CDR1 SGHRS and CDR2 YFSETQ. The CDR3 loop spans 17 amino acids.

In its sample, this clonotype was seen many times. The chain links TRBV7-9 to TRBJ1-5; 7 bases are a match to TRBD1. CDR1 is SEHNR, CDR2 FQNEAQ, per germline (reference sequence). With V trimmed by 5 bases and J by 2 bases, 6 bases remained unmatched. CDR3 length: 15 residues. In DNA, the CDR3 is TGTGCCAGCAGCGAGGGAACAGGGGGCAATCAGCCCCAGCATTTT. The encoded protein is CASSEGTGGNQPQHF. The variable domain in full, with the rest retrieved from reference TRBV7-9 and TRBJ1-5, is DTGVSQNPRHKITKRGQNVTFRCDPISEHNRLYWYRQTLGQGPEFLTYFQNEAQLEKSRLLSDRFSAERPKGSFSTLEIQRTEQGDSAMYLCASSEGTGGNQPQHFGDGTRLSIL.

The V and J genes are TRBV6-1 and TRBJ1-4, with D possibly matching TRBD1 (6 bases). Germline CDR1 reads MNHNS; CDR2 reads SASEGT. This CDR3 region has 15 residues. Trimming cost V 1 base and J 3 bases, with 9 bases left between them. CDR3 in DNA: TGTGCCAGCAGTGAAGTACAGGGATCTAATGAAAAACTGTTTTTT. Translation: CASSEVQGSNEKLFF.

This clonotype was seen many times. V is TRBV9 and J is TRBJ2-2; D is perhaps TRBD1 or TRBD2 (6 bases each). Germline assignment: CDR1 SGDLS and CDR2 YYNGEE. Trimming shortened V by 3 bases and J by 1 base, and 16 bases separated the two germline ends. This CDR3 spans 17 amino acids. The CDR3: CASSERGGTLNTGELFF. CDR3 bases: TGTGCCAGCAGCGAGCGAGGCGGGACACTGAACACCGGGGAGCTGTTTTTT.

This clonotype has at least ten counts. This chain joins TRBV12-3 or TRBV12-4 and TRBJ1-3; D gene ambiguous. V dropped 5 bases and J dropped 1 base, with 3 bases sitting between them. The CDR3 contains 12 residues. This chain's CDR3 is CASSRSGNTIYF. CDR3 coding DNA: TGTGCCAGCAGTCGTTCTGGAAACACCATATATTTT.

In this sample, this clonotype turned up a few times. The CDR3 region is CASSLWGKDEQFF. The CDR3 bases are TGTGCCAGCAGCTTATGGGGGAAGGATGAGCAGTTCTTC. This chain uses TRBV7-9 with TRBJ2-1, with D perhaps TRBD1 or TRBD2 (5 bases each). V was cut by 2 bases and J by 8 bases, with 10 bases left in between. This CDR3 comprises 13 residues. CDR1 and CDR2 from the germline V gene are SEHNR and FQNEAQ (reference sequence).

The chain joins TRBV7-7 to TRBJ2-5; D is tentatively TRBD1 or TRBD2 (5 bases each). CDR1 and CDR2 from the germline V gene are SSHAT and FNYEAQ (reference sequence). The CDR3 totals 15 residues. V shed 9 bases and J shed 3 bases, with 20 bases lying between them. The CDR3 region is CASGLGVAGEETQYF. The CDR3 region has the DNA TGTGCCAGTGGGTTAGGGGTGGCCGGGGAAGAGACCCAGTACTTC. The full variable domain, its missing parts supplied by reference TRBV7-7 and TRBJ2-5, is GAGVSQSPRYKVTKRGQDVTLRCDPISSHATLYWYQQALGQGPEFLTYFNYEAQPDKSGLPSDRFSAERPEGSISTLTIQRTEQRDSAMYRCASGLGVAGEETQYFGPGTRLLVL.